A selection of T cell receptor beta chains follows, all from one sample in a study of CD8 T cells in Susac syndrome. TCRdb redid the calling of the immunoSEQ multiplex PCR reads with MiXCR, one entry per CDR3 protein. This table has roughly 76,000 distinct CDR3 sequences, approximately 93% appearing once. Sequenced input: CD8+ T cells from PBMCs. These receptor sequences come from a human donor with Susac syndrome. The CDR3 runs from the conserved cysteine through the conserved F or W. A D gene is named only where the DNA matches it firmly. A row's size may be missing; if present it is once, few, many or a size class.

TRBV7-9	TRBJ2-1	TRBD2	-	TGTGCCAGCAGCGGTAGACTAGCGGAGACCTCCTACAATGAGCAGTTCTTC	CASSGRLAETSYNEQFF
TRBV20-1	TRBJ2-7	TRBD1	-	TGCAGTGCTAGAGATTGGACAGGGCACTCCTACGAGCAGTACTTC	CSARDWTGHSYEQYF
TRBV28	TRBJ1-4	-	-	TGTGCCAGCAGTTTGTCCGGGGGGCAAACTAATGAAAAACTGTTTTTT	CASSLSGGQTNEKLFF
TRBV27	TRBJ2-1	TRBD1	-	TGTGCCAGCAGTCCGGGACAGGGCTACTACAATGAGCAGTTCTTC	CASSPGQGYYNEQFF
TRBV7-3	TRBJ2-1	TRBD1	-	TGTGCCAGCAGCTTAACTCCGGGACAGGCATTCCGCAATGAGCAGTTCTTC	CASSLTPGQAFRNEQFF
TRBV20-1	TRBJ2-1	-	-	TGCAGTGCCTCCCCGGGACTGAGAGGCCGTACGGGCAATGAGCAGTTCTTC	CSASPGLRGRTGNEQFF
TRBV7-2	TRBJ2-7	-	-	TGTGCCAGCAGCTTAGGGTACAGACCCTACGAGCAGTACTTC	CASSLGYRPYEQYF
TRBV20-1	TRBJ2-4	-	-	TGCAGTGCTACGACAAAAAACATTCAGTACTTC	CSATTKNIQYF
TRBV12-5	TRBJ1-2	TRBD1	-	TGTGCTAGTGGTTGGGGACAGGGCAATTCTTATGGCTACACCTTC	CASGWGQGNSYGYTF
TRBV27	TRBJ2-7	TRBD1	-	TGTGCCAGCAGCCCGGCCGACAGGGCCGTACCCTACGAGCAGTACTTC	CASSPADRAVPYEQYF
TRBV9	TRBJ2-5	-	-	TGTGCCAGCAGCCTAGATGGAGGTCCGGAGACCCAGTACTTC	CASSLDGGPETQYF
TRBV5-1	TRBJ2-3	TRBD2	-	TGCGCCAGCAGCGCTACTAGCGGGAGCACAGATACGCAGTATTTT	CASSATSGSTDTQYF
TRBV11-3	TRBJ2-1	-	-	TGTGCCAGCAGCTTATACAGGGCTGGCGAGCAGTTCTTC	CASSLYRAGEQFF
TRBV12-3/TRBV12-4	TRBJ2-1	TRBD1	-	TGTGCCAGCAGTTTCGGGACAGGGGAATTTGTTGGTGAGCAGTTCTTC	CASSFGTGEFVGEQFF
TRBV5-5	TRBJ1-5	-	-	TGTGCCAGCAGCTTGGAACAGGACAGCAATCAGCCCCAGCATTTT	CASSLEQDSNQPQHF
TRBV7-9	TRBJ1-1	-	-	TGTGCCAGCAGCTTAGACGCCGGGTTGTTCACTGAAGCTTTCTTT	CASSLDAGLFTEAFF
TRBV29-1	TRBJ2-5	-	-	TGCAGCGTTGATCCGTCGCGCGGGGAGACCCAGTACTTC	CSVDPSRGETQYF
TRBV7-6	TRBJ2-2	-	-	TGTGCCAGCAGCTTCCTTCAGGGCCGAGGAACCGGGGAGCTGTTTTTT	CASSFLQGRGTGELFF
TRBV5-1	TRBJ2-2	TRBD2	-	TGCGCCAGCAGCTTGGCGACTAGCGGGGGGCAAAACACCGGGGAGCTGTTTTTT	CASSLATSGGQNTGELFF
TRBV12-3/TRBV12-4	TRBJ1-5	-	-	TGTGCCAGCAGTTTAGATCAAGGGAATCAGCCCCAGCATTTT	CASSLDQGNQPQHF
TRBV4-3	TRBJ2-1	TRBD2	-	TGCGCCAGCAGCCAAGAAACTAGCGGGCAATTTGGCAATGAGCAGTTCTTC	CASSQETSGQFGNEQFF
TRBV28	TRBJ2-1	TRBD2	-	TGTGCCAGCAGTCCCACCCTAGCGGGAGGGAATGAGCAGTTCTTC	CASSPTLAGGNEQFF
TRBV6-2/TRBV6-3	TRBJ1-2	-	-	TGTGCCAGCAGTTACCAGGGTTGGAGCTATGGCTACACCTTC	CASSYQGWSYGYTF
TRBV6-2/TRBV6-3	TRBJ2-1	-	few	TGTGCCAGCAGTTTTGGGGGCAATGAGCAGTTCTTC	CASSFGGNEQFF
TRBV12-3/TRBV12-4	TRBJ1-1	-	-	TGTGCCAGCACTCAAAGTAGGCTGACGAACACTGAAGCTTTCTTT	CASTQSRLTNTEAFF
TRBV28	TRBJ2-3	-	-	TGTGCCAGCAGTCCCCGGACAGCCACAGATACGCAGTATTTT	CASSPRTATDTQYF
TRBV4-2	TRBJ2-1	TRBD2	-	TGTGCCAGCAGCCTCGGGACTAGCAACGAGCAGTTCTTC	CASSLGTSNEQFF
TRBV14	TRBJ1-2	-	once	TGTGCCAGCAGCCAAGGTCACAGGTTGCATGGCTACACCTTC	CASSQGHRLHGYTF
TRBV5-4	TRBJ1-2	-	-	TGTGCCAGCAGCTTGGGGTCTTGGGATGGCTACACCTTC	CASSLGSWDGYTF
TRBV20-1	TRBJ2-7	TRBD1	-	TGCAGTGCGAGACAGGGACCCTACGAGCAGTACTTC	CSARQGPYEQYF
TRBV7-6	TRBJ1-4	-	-	TGTGCCAGCAGCCGGGGGCAGAGGCAGCCTCGTACTCCTAATGAAAAACTGTTTTTT	CASSRGQRQPRTPNEKLFF
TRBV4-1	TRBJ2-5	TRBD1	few	TGCGCCAGCAGCCAAGCATCCGGGACAGCTCAAGAGACCCAGTACTTC	CASSQASGTAQETQYF
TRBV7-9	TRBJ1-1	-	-	TGTGCCAGCAGCTTGGGGTGGGCTGAAGCTTTCTTT	CASSLGWAEAFF
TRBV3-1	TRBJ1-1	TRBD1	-	TGTGCCAGCAGCCAAGATCAGGGGGCGTACACTGAAGCTTTCTTT	CASSQDQGAYTEAFF
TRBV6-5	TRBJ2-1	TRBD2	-	TGTGCCAGCAGTTACGGGACTAGCTTCGATGAGCAGTTCTTC	CASSYGTSFDEQFF
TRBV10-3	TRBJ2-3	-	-	TGTGCCATCAGAGAGCAGGATAATAATGGGCCAGATACGCAGTATTTT	CAIREQDNNGPDTQYF
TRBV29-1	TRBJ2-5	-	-	TGCAGCGGGATACAAGAGACCCAGTACTTC	CSGIQETQYF
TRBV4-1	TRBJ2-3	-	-	TGCGCCAGCAGCCAGACTGTGGGCCCCTCGGCGCAGTATTTT	CASSQTVGPSAQYF
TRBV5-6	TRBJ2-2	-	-	TGTGCCAGCAGCGCCATGACGGCCACCGGGGAGCTGTTTTTT	CASSAMTATGELFF
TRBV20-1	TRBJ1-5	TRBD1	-	TGCAGTGCAGCGGGACAGCCCAATCAGCCCCAGCATTTT	CSAAGQPNQPQHF
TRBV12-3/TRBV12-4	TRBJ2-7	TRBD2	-	TGTGCCAGCAGTTTAAGGCTAGCGGGCGAGCAGTACTTC	CASSLRLAGEQYF
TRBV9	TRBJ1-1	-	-	TGTGCCAGCAGCACTGTCGGGGTAGGCACTGAAGCTTTCTTT	CASSTVGVGTEAFF
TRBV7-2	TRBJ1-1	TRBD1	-	TGTGCCAGCAGCTTATTACAGGGACAGCCCTTTATGAACACTGAAGCTTTCTTT	CASSLLQGQPFMNTEAFF
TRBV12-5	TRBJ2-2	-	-	TGTGCTAGTGGTTTGGTACTAGGTGGGAACACCGGGGAGCTGTTTTTT	CASGLVLGGNTGELFF
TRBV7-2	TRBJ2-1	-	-	TGTGCCAGCAGCGCCTACAGGGTCCATGAGCAGTTCTTC	CASSAYRVHEQFF
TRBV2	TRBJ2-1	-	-	TGTGCCAGCAGTGACGCTGGGGTGAGCTCCTACAATGAGCAGTTCTTC	CASSDAGVSSYNEQFF
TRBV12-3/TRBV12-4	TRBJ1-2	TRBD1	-	TGTGCCAGCAGTCCAGCCGGGACAGGGTACTATGGCTACACCTTC	CASSPAGTGYYGYTF
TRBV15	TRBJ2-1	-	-	TGTGCCACCAGCACTAGAAGCTCCTACAATGAGCAGTTCTTC	CATSTRSSYNEQFF
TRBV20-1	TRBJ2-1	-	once	TGCAGTGCTAGAGCGGCGGAAGCGTACAATGAGCAGTTCTTC	CSARAAEAYNEQFF
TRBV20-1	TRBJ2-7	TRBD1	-	TGCAGTGCCAAGCCGTTGGAGACAGGGTCGAACGAGCAGTACTTC	CSAKPLETGSNEQYF
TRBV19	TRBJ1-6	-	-	TGTGCCAGTAGTATAGCGGCCAGGGAATCACCCCTCCACTTT	CASSIAARESPLHF
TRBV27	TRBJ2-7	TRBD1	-	TGTGCCAGCAGTTTAACAGGGGGTATCAACGAGCAGTACTTC	CASSLTGGINEQYF
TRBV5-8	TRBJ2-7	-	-	TGTGCCAGCAGCTTGAACGAGGGAGTCGGCTACGAGCAGTACTTC	CASSLNEGVGYEQYF
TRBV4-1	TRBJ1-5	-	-	TGCGCCAGCAGCTATACAGGGAGATCAGACCAGCCCCAGCATTTT	CASSYTGRSDQPQHF
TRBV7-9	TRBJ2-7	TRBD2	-	TGTGCCAGCAGCTCTTCCGGGACTAGCGGGAGTTCCACCTACGAGCAGTACTTC	CASSSSGTSGSSTYEQYF
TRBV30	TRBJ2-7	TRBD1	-	TGTGCCTGGGGGACAGCCTACGAGCAGTACTTC	CAWGTAYEQYF
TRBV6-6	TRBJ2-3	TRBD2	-	TGTGCCAGCAGCGGAACCGGGACTAGCAAGGCAGATACGCAGTATTTT	CASSGTGTSKADTQYF
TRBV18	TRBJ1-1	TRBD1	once	TGTGCCAGCTCACCACGGCAGGGGGCTCGAGCGAACACTGAAGCTTTCTTT	CASSPRQGARANTEAFF
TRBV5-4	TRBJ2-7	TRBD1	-	TGTGCCATCAGCCGGGACAGGGGACCCGAGCAGTACTTC	CAISRDRGPEQYF
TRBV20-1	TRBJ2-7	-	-	TGCAGTGCTAGAGGCCCCAGGGTATCAAACGAGCAGTACTTC	CSARGPRVSNEQYF